A selection of T cell receptor beta chains follows, all from one sample in a study of T cell repertoires in cytomegalovirus infection. In TCRdb, the reads were re-called with MiXCR into one record per CDR3 protein. The sample lists about 300,000 distinct CDR3 sequences, roughly a tenth occurring once. Sample: PBMCs. The receptors here all came from a human donor in good health (CMV status not recorded). Some clones in this sample may be carry-over from other donors' samples. CDR3s leave out the opening cysteine and the closing phenylalanine or tryptophan.

TRBV7-2,TRBJ2-2,ASSLWGGGELF
TRBV29-1,TRBJ1-1,SVARGLGSTNTEAF
TRBV5-1,TRBJ2-6,ASSDRTGGSGANVLT
TRBV13,TRBJ2-3,ASSGYRADTQY
TRBV4-1,TRBJ2-7,ASSQVDPTYTYEQY
TRBV20-1,TRBJ1-1,SARDRLGGGNTEAF
TRBV4-2,TRBJ2-5,ASSQDWSSGGQETQY
TRBV7-2,TRBJ2-3,ASSLGGGSGKY
TRBV29-1,TRBJ1-1,SAWGGSENTEAF
TRBV29-1,TRBJ1-3,SGGWTANSGNTIY
TRBV4-2,TRBJ1-2,ASSARQGDYT
TRBV7-9,TRBJ1-6,ASSLQTGGYNSPLH
TRBV6-1,TRBJ1-1,ASSEAQDIAPKAF
TRBV20-1,TRBJ1-5,SAAGTGHQPQH
TRBV28,TRBJ1-2,ASNARVRGYT
TRBV7-9,TRBJ2-7,ASSLVGPGSYEQY
TRBV25-1,TRBJ2-3,ASSHGLAVDTQY
TRBV20-1,TRBJ1-5,SARLGQVNQPQH
TRBV12-3/TRBV12-4,TRBJ1-1,ASSQVAGGLRTEAF
TRBV5-6,TRBJ2-7,ASSARDRGGIAY
TRBV6-2/TRBV6-3,TRBJ1-5,ATRGGSAQH
TRBV29-1,TRBJ2-1,SVGQGPYNEQF